The table lists the clone carrying this T cell receptor (beta chain) with a few counts. This entry comes from a study of T-cell memory formation after mild COVID-19. MiXCR, run by TCRdb on the 5' RACE reads, gives a single entry per CDR3 protein. This table holds under 110,000 distinct CDR3 sequences, more than 15% found once. Sequenced sample: PBMCs or a T cell subset sorted from them (not recorded which). The sequence was collected from an adult woman who had mild COVID-19 (a few samples of this study predate the infection). Cell type and time point are not known.

The CDR3 region has the DNA TGTGCCAGCAAGTTTGGGGGACAGGGCTCCTACGAGCAGTACTTC. Translated, it gives CASKFGGQGSYEQYF. This chain links TRBV27 with TRBJ2-7; 9 bases are a match to TRBD1. Looked up from germline, CDR1 is MNHEY and CDR2 is SMNVEV (reference sequence). V was clipped by 7 bases and J by 0 bases; unmatched bases: 7. The CDR3 consists of 15 residues.